This entry describes one T cell receptor (beta chain). The target antigen is unknown. Before the COVID-19 pandemic, during about 2010-2019, CD4+ T cells were taken from unexposed donors. After roughly ten days of culture, CD4+ T cells were isolated. The assay was immunoSEQ multiplex PCR, and TCRdb's table has in-frame clones only and misses some. The sample has under 30,000 clones, roughly 76% seen once; the top ten hold roughly 15%. Germline CDR1 and CDR2: LNHDA and SQIVND (reference sequence). V lost 4 bases and J 0 bases, leaving 10 bases between the germline ends. This CDR3 is 16 amino acids long. The sample originates from a study of CD4 T cells in relation to SARS-CoV-2 and coronaviruses. Study overall: PBMCs were cultured with antigen for roughly nine days before TCR beta sequencing. Negative control cultures got HIV-1 Nef peptides or no peptide.

The TCR sequence derives from a human donor in good health. Sequenced input: CD4+ T cells from PBMCs, cultured in vitro. The V and J genes are TRBV19 and TRBJ2-6; perhaps TRBD2 as D (5 bases). This chain's CDR3 is CASSRTSISGANVLTF. The CDR3 DNA is TGTGCCAGTAGTAGGACTTCGATCTCTGGGGCCAACGTCCTGACTTTC. Combining the CDR3 with reference TRBV19 and TRBJ2-6 gives the whole variable domain DGGITQSPKYLFRKEGQNVTLSCEQNLNHDAMYWYRQDPGQGLRLIYYSQIVNDFQKGDIAEGYSVSREKKESFPLTVTSAQKNPTAFYLCASSRTSISGANVLTFGAGSRLTVL.